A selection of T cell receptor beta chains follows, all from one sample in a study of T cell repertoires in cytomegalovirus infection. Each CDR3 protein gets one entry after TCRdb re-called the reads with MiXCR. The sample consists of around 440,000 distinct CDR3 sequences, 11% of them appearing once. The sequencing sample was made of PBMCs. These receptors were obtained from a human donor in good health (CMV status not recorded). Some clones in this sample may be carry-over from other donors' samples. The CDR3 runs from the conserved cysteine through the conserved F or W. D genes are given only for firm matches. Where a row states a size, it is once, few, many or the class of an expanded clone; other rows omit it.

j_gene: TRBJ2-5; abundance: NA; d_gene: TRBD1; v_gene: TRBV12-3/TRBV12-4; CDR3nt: TGTGCCAGCAGGGGACAGGACCAAGAGACCCAGTACTTC; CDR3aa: CASRGQDQETQYF
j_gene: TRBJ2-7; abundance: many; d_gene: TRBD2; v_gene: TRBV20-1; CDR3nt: TGCAGTGCTAGGATTGAACTAGCGGGAGAAGAGCAGTACTTC; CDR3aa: CSARIELAGEEQYF
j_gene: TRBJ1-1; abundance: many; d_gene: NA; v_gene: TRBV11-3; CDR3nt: TGTGCCAGCAGCCGCGGGGGTAGGTCTGAAGCTTTCTTT; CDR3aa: CASSRGGRSEAFF
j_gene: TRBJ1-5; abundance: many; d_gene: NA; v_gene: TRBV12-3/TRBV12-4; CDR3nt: TGTGCCAGCCGGCGTATAGGGGATAGCAATCAGCCCCAGCATTTT; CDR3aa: CASRRIGDSNQPQHF
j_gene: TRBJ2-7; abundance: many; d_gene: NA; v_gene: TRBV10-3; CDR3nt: TGTGCCATCAGTGAGGGGGGGTCCTACGAGCAGTACTTC; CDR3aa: CAISEGGSYEQYF
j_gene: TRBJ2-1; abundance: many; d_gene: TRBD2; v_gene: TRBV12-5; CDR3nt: TGTGCTAGTGGGGGACTAGCGGGAACTGAGCAGTTCTTC; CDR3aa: CASGGLAGTEQFF
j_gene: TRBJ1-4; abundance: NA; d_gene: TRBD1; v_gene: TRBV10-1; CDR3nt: TGCGCCAGCAGTCCTGAACAGGGGGACTCCGAAAAACTGTTTTTT; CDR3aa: CASSPEQGDSEKLFF
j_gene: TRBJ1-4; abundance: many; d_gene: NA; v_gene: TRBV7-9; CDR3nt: TGTGCCAGCAGCTCACGGGTAGATAGGTGGAATGAAAAACTGTTTTTT; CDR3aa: CASSSRVDRWNEKLFF
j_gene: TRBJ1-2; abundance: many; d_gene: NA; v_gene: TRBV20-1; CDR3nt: TGCAGTGCTAAGTCCAATCAGGCGAACTATGGCTACACCTTC; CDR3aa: CSAKSNQANYGYTF
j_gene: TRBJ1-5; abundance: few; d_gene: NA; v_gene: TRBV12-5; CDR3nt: TGTGCTAGTGGTTTGGTACATTTGGAGTCTCAGCCCCAGCATTTT; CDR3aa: CASGLVHLESQPQHF
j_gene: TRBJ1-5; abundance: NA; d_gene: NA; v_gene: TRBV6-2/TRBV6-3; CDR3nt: TGTGCCAGCAGACTACAGGGCCCGGGCAATCAGCCCCAGCATTTT; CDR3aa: CASRLQGPGNQPQHF
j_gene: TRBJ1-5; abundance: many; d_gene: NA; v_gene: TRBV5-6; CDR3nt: TGTGCCAGCAGCTTGGGCCCGAGACAGATCAATCAGCCCCAGCATTTT; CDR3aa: CASSLGPRQINQPQHF
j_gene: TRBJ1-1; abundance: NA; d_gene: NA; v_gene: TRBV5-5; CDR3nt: TGTGCCAGCAGCCGCTATCCGGGGCGTGACGAAACTTTCTTT; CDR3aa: CASSRYPGRDETFF
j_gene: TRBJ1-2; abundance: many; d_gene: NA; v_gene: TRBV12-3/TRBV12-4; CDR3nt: TGTGCCAGCAGTCTGGGCCAGGATGGCTACACCTTC; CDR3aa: CASSLGQDGYTF
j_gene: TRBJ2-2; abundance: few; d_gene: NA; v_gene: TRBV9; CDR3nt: TGTGCCAGCAGCGTCCCCCGGGACATCTTCGCGAACACCGGGGAGCTGTTTTTT; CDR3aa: CASSVPRDIFANTGELFF
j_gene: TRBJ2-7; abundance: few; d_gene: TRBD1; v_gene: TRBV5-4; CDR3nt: TGTGCCAGCACCATCCGGGACAGCTCCTACGAGCAGTACTTC; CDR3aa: CASTIRDSSYEQYF
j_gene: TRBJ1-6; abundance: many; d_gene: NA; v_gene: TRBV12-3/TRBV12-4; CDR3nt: TGTGCCAGCAGTTTTGGGGCCGTGAATTCACCCCTCCACTTT; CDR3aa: CASSFGAVNSPLHF
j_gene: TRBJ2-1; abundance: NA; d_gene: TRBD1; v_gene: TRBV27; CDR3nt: TGTGCCAGCAGTCCGACGACAGGGTCCTACAATGAGCAGTTCTTC; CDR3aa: CASSPTTGSYNEQFF
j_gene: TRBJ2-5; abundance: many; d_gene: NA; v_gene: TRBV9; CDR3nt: TGTGCCAGCAGCGTTATGGGGGAAGAGACCCAGTACTTC; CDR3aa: CASSVMGEETQYF
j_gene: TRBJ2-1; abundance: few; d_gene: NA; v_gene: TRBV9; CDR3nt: TGTGCCAGCAGCGCCACAGGGAATAGTGAGCAGTTCTTC; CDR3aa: CASSATGNSEQFF
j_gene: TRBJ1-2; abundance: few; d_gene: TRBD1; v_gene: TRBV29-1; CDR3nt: TGCAGCGGTAGACAGGGGGCCGGCTATGGCTACACCTTC; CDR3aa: CSGRQGAGYGYTF
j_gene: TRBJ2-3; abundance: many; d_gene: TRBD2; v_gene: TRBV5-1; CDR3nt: TGCGCCAGCAGCTCCGGACTAGCGGGGTCCCCGGTCCGCACAGATACGCAGTATTTT; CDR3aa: CASSSGLAGSPVRTDTQYF
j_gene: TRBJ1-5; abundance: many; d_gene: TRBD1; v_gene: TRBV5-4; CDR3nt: TGTGCCAGCAGCTTTGGAGGACAGGATGCCGATCAGCCCCAGCATTTT; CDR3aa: CASSFGGQDADQPQHF
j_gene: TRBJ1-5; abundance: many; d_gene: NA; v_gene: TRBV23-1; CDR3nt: TGCGCCAGCAGTCAATCCGAGTGGAGGCGCAATCAGCCCCAGCATTTT; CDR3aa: CASSQSEWRRNQPQHF
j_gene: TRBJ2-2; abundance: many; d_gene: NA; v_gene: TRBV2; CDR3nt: TGTGCCAGCAGTGAATTAGGCTCCGGTACCGGGGAGCTGTTTTTT; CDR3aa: CASSELGSGTGELFF
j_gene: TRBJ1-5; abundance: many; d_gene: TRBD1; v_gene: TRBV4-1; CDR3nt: TGCGCCAGCAGCCAAGTACAGGGGTTCAATCAGCCCCAGCATTTT; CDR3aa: CASSQVQGFNQPQHF
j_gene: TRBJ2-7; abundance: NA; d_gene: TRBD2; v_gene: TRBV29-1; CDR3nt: TGCAGCGTTTTCGGGGGGGGTAGCGAGCAGTACTTC; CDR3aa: CSVFGGGSEQYF
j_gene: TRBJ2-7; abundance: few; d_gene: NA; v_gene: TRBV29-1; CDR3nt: TGCAGCGTTGAACACGGCAGCTATAACGAGCAGTACTTC; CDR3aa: CSVEHGSYNEQYF
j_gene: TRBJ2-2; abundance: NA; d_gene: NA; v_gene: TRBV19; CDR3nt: TGTGCCAGTACTGGGGGGGCGGGGGAGCTGTTTTTT; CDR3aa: CASTGGAGELFF
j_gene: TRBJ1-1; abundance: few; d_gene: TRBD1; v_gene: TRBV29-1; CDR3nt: TGCAGCGTCCTTCAGGGGGCCGAGAGTGAAGCTTTCTTT; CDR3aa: CSVLQGAESEAFF
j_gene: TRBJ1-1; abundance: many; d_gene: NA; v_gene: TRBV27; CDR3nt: TGTGCCAGCAGTTCCCTCTCTGAGAACACTGAAGCTTTCTTT; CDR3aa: CASSSLSENTEAFF
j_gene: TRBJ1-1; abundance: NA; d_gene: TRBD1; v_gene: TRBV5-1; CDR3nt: TGCGCCAGCAGTCCCGACAGGGGGGACACTGAAGCTTTCTTT; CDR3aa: CASSPDRGDTEAFF
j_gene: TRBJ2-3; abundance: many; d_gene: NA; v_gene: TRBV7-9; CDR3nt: TGTGCCAGCAGCTTATCGGTCACAGATACGCAGTATTTT; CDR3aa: CASSLSVTDTQYF
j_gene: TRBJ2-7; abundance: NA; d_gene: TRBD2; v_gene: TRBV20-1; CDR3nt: TGCAGTGCTCTGACTAGCGGGAAAACCGGCTACGAGCAGTACTTC; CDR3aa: CSALTSGKTGYEQYF
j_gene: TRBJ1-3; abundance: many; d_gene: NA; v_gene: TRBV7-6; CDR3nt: TGTGCCAGCAGCTTAGGAAGTAGTGGTGGAAACACCATATATTTT; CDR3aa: CASSLGSSGGNTIYF
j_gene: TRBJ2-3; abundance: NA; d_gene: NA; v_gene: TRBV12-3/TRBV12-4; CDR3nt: TGTGCCAGCACCCTCCGGGCAGATACGCAGTATTTT; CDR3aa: CASTLRADTQYF
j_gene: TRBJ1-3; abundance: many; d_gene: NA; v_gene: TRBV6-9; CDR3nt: TGTGCCAGCAGCTTAAGGACCAGCCCTGGAAACACCATATATTTT; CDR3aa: CASSLRTSPGNTIYF
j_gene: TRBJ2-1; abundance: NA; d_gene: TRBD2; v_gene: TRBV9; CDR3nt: TGTGCCAGCAGCGTAGGATCGCTAGCGGGAGCGGGGGAGCAGTTCTTC; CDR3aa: CASSVGSLAGAGEQFF
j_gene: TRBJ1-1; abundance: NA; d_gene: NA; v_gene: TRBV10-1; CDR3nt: TGCGCCAGCAGCCACGGGGGCAGGGCTGAAGCTTTCTTT; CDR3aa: CASSHGGRAEAFF
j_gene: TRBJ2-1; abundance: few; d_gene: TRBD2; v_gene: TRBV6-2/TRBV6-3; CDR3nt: TGTGCCTCAATGGGACTAGCGGGAGCCTCCAATGAGCAGTTCTTC; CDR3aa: CASMGLAGASNEQFF
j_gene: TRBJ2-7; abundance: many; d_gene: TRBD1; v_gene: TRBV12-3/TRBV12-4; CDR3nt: TGTGCCAGCAATTCGGGACAGGGGGGGTTCGAGCAGTACTTC; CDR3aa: CASNSGQGGFEQYF
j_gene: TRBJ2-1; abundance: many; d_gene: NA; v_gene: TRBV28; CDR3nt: TGTGCCAGCAGGGTCCGGGACTCTGAGTTCTTC; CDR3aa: CASRVRDSEFF
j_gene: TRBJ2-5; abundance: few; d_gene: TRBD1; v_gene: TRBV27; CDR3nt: TGTGCCAGCAGTTTATTGACAGGGGGGAACCAAGAGACCCAGTACTTC; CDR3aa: CASSLLTGGNQETQYF
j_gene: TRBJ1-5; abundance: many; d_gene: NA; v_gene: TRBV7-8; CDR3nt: TGTGCCAGCAGCCCAAACATCAATCAGCCCCAGCATTTT; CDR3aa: CASSPNINQPQHF
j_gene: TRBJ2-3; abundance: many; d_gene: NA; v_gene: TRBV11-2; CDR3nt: TGTGCCAGCACCCTGGGAAGCGGGACAGATACGCAGTATTTT; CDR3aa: CASTLGSGTDTQYF
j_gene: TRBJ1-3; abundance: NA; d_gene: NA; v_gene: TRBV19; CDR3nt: TGTGCCAGTGCCGGACAGCATTCTGGAAACACCATATATTTT; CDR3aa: CASAGQHSGNTIYF
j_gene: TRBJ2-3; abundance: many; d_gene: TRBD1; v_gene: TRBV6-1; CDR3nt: TGTGCCAGCAGTGTTAAGACAGGGCCAGATACGCAGTATTTT; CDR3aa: CASSVKTGPDTQYF